Each of the 30 T cell receptor beta chains below was sequenced from the same sample in a study of identical twins. From the 5' RACE reads, TCRdb called clonotypes with MiXCR, one entry per CDR3 protein. Here the sample spans under 900,000 distinct CDR3 sequences, approximately 13% being singletons. These same records also appear under a second study, on yellow fever vaccine responses in identical twins.

Sequencing input: PBMCs. These receptors were taken from a young woman in good health.

This clonotype was recorded a few times. The chain couples TRBV20-1 to TRBJ1-2, with no clear D. CDR3 length equals 15 residues. The ends were cut back, 1 base at V and 2 bases at J, with 14 bases in the middle. Germline assignment: CDR1 DFQATT and CDR2 SNEGSKA (reference sequence). DNA for the CDR3: TGCAGTGCTAGAGGGGTTCAAGGCGCCAACTATGGCTACACCTTC. Protein: CSARGVQGANYGYTF.

The V call is TRBV7-9, the J call TRBJ2-1; 8 bases align to TRBD2. The junction had 9 bases not matched to a gene; V was cut back by 10 bases and J by 7 bases. This CDR3 region has 13 residues. From germline, CDR1 is SEHNR and CDR2 FQNEAQ (reference sequence). The CDR3, as DNA: TGTGCCACCCGGGAGGGCCTGTGGAATGAGCAGTTCTTC. Protein: CATREGLWNEQFF.

The V gene is TRBV27, the J gene TRBJ1-1, with TRBD1 identical over 9 bases. J lost 3 bases, V lost 0 bases, and 5 bases had no gene match. From germline, CDR1 is MNHEY and CDR2 SMNVEV (reference sequence). There are 16 residues in the CDR3. The DNA for the CDR3 is TGTGCCAGCAGTTTATCGCCGGGACAGGGAGACACTGAAGCTTTCTTT. Translating it yields CASSLSPGQGDTEAFF.

This clonotype showed up just a few times. This chain links TRBV5-1 with TRBJ2-5; TRBD1 matches 7 bases. V trimming: 4 bases; J trimming: 2 bases; junction bases outside the gene matches: 8. This CDR3 contains 15 residues. Germline V gene lookup returns CDR1 SGHRS and CDR2 YFSETQ. DNA for the CDR3: TGCGCCAGCAGCCCTCGGGACAGCAGGCAAGAGACCCAGTACTTC. The encoded protein is CASSPRDSRQETQYF.

This clonotype was counted many times. The V and J genes are TRBV4-1 and TRBJ2-1; 9 nucleotides line up with TRBD2. The CDR3 length is 20 residues. V gave up 4 bases and J gave up 0 bases; unmatched junction bases: 16. In germline, CDR1 is MGHRA, CDR2 YSYEKL. The CDR3 DNA follows: TGCGCCAGCAGCCGAGAGGGGGCTAGGGCGCGGGAGGGCTCCTACAATGAGCAGTTCTTC. Its protein is CASSREGARAREGSYNEQFF.

This clonotype was detected a few times. The chain has TRBV5-1 and TRBJ2-4; 8 nucleotides agree with TRBD1. Germline values: CDR1 SGHRS, CDR2 YFSETQ. Trimming took 3 bases from V and 0 from J; bases not matched to a gene: 5. The CDR3 spans 16 residues. CDR3: CASSSGGSIAKNIQYF. Here the CDR3 DNA reads TGCGCCAGCAGCTCAGGGGGCTCGATAGCCAAAAACATTCAGTACTTC.

The rearrangement joins TRBV11-2 to TRBJ2-2; D remains ambiguous. CDR3 length: 14 amino acids. Germline lookup yields CDR1 SGHAT and CDR2 FQNNGV. The V and J ends lost 3 bases and 6 bases respectively, with 11 bases between them. Here the CDR3 reads CASSFVLGSGELFF. As DNA, the CDR3 is TGTGCCAGCAGCTTCGTCCTGGGATCCGGGGAGCTGTTTTTT.

This clonotype was counted at least ten times. The chain joins TRBV27 to TRBJ2-1; 7 positions match TRBD2. The V gene end was trimmed by 10 bases and the J gene end by 5 bases; junction bases not matched to a gene: 17. The V gene's germline CDR1 is MNHEY and CDR2 SMNVEV (reference sequence). The CDR3 totals 16 residues. The CDR3 nucleotides are TGTGCCACCCCCCCTGATGGGGGGGGTAGGAACAATGAGCAGTTCTTC. Residues: CATPPDGGGRNNEQFF.

This chain connects TRBV7-9 to TRBJ1-1; D is uncertain. Germline CDR1 is SEHNR and CDR2 is FQNEAQ (reference sequence). Trimming removed 5 bases from V and 4 bases from J, with 17 bases in between. CDR3 length equals 15 residues. CDR3 sequence (DNA): TGTGCCAGCAGCCCCCACGGAATGGAAGGCACTGAAGCTTTCTTT. As protein: CASSPHGMEGTEAFF.

This clonotype was observed a handful of times. V and J are TRBV14 and TRBJ2-1, with 15 nucleotides matching TRBD2. Unmatched junction bases numbered 10, after V lost 4 bases and J lost 15 bases. The CDR3 loop spans 15 amino acids. Germline CDR1 and CDR2: SGHDN and FVKESK. The CDR3 sequence: CASSPGLAGGLARFF. The DNA of the CDR3 is TGTGCCAGCAGCCCGGGACTAGCGGGGGGCCTGGCGCGGTTCTTC. Based on the CDR3 plus reference TRBV14 and TRBJ2-1, the full variable domain is EAGVTQFPSHSVIEKGQTVTLRCDPISGHDNLYWYRRVMGKEIKFLLHFVKESKQDESGMPNNRFLAERTGGTYSTLKVQPAELEDSGVYFCASSPGLAGGLARFFGPGTRLTVL.

This clonotype was seen a handful of times. The chain joins TRBV5-1 to TRBJ2-5; tentative D call: TRBD1 (6 bases). Germline V lookup: CDR1 SGHRS, CDR2 YFSETQ. Trimming left V 4 bases short and J 4 bases short, with 17 bases between. There are 15 residues in the CDR3. This CDR3 reads CASSLGTTKGETQYF. CDR3 nucleotide sequence: TGCGCCAGCAGCCTCGGGACAACAAAAGGAGAGACCCAGTACTTC. The full variable domain, completed using reference TRBV5-1 and TRBJ2-5, is KAGVTQTPRYLIKTRGQQVTLSCSPISGHRSVSWYQQTPGQGLQFLFEYFSETQRNKGNFPGRFSGRQFSNSRSEMNVSTLELGDSALYLCASSLGTTKGETQYFGPGTRLLVL.

This clonotype was detected a few times. This chain links TRBV3-1 with TRBJ1-2, with unresolved D. V lost 4 bases to trimming and J lost 0 bases, with 12 bases between them. In germline, CDR1 is LGHDT, CDR2 YNNKEL (reference sequence). This CDR3 is 15 amino acids long. The DNA for the CDR3 is TGTGCCAGCAGCCTTAGAGCCTCAGCTAACTATGGCTACACCTTC. Protein product: CASSLRASANYGYTF.

In its sample, this clonotype was seen a few times. J is TRBJ2-7 and V is TRBV6-5; tentatively, D is TRBD1 or TRBD2 (6 bases each). Looked up from germline, CDR1 is MNHEY and CDR2 is SVGAGI. V was pared by 2 bases and J by 5 bases, with 19 bases between. This CDR3 spans 16 amino acids. The CDR3 here is CASSYAPRGRKHEQYV. DNA for the CDR3: TGTGCCAGCAGTTACGCCCCCCGGGGGCGAAAACACGAGCAGTACGTC.

The DNA for the CDR3 is TGCAGGGCGTGGCCGGCGATGGAGACCCAGTACTTC. Translating gives CRAWPAMETQYF. V is TRBV20-1 and J is TRBJ2-5; D not certain. The CDR3 extends over 12 amino acids. Germline CDR1 DFQATT, CDR2 SNEGSKA (reference sequence).

This clonotype was seen a few times. V usage is TRBV7-9 and J usage is TRBJ2-3, with TRBD2 as a possible D gene (6 bases). Between the trimmed V and J ends, which lost 5 bases and 2 bases, there was a span of 17 bases. The germline gives CDR1 SEHNR, CDR2 FQNEAQ (reference sequence). This CDR3 region has 16 residues. CDR3 in amino acids: CASSTTGLANTDTQYF. CDR3 nucleotide sequence: TGTGCCAGCAGCACTACTGGGCTAGCGAACACAGATACGCAGTATTTT.

This clonotype was seen more than once but under ten times. This chain joins TRBV20-1 and TRBJ2-1, with D unclear. CDR1 and CDR2 (germline): DFQATT, SNEGSKA (reference sequence). The CDR3 is made up of 13 amino acids. The V and J ends lost 4 bases and 5 bases respectively, with 12 bases between them. CDR3 loop: CSATKPLNNEQFF. CDR3 nucleotides: TGCAGTGCTACCAAACCGCTCAACAATGAGCAGTTCTTC.

The chain is built from TRBV5-1 and TRBJ2-2; tentative D call: TRBD1 (6 bases). The CDR3 is 17 amino acids. The germline V gene encodes CDR1 SGHRS and CDR2 YFSETQ. V shed 1 base and J shed 7 bases, with 20 bases lying between them. CDR3 DNA sequence: TGCGCCAGCAGCTTGAACGGCCAGGGGTACGTCGGCGGGGAGCTGTTTTTT. This sequence encodes CASSLNGQGYVGGELFF.

This clonotype was detected a few times. The CDR3 reads CASSLDPRNTGELFF. The CDR3 nucleotides read TGTGCCAGCAGCTTAGACCCGCGGAACACCGGGGAGCTGTTTTTT. The chain carries TRBV7-2 and TRBJ2-2; no definite D call. Trimming removed 1 base at V and 1 base at J, with 7 bases between. This CDR3 contains 15 residues. Per the germline V gene, CDR1 is SGHTA and CDR2 is FQGNSA.

The V call is TRBV27, the J call TRBJ2-1; 11 nucleotides line up with TRBD2. The trim removed 4 bases at V and 5 bases at J, leaving 7 bases unmatched. Germline V gene sequence: CDR1 MNHEY, CDR2 SMNVEV (reference sequence). The length of the CDR3 is 16 residues. CDR3 DNA: TGTGCCAGCAGTTATCTTAGCGGGAGGGGCAACAATGAGCAGTTCTTC. As protein: CASSYLSGRGNNEQFF.

This clonotype has more than one count but fewer than ten. The chain joins TRBV3-1 to TRBJ2-3; TRBD2 matches 11 bases. V shed 1 base and J 2 bases; nucleotides not matched to a gene: 5. CDR3 size: 17 residues. Germline loops: CDR1 LGHDT, CDR2 YNNKEL (reference sequence). The CDR3 reads CASSQGTSGGFTDTQYF. The CDR3 nucleotides read TGTGCCAGCAGCCAAGGAACTAGCGGGGGTTTCACAGATACGCAGTATTTT.

This clonotype was recorded many times. The V gene is TRBV29-1, the J gene TRBJ1-2, with a possible D match to TRBD1 (6 bases). CDR1 SQVTM and CDR2 ANQGSEA come from the germline V gene. The CDR3 runs 12 residues. The V end was cut by 2 bases, the J end by 7 bases, with 11 bases between. CDR3: CSVERQQGGYTF. CDR3 DNA: TGCAGCGTTGAACGACAACAGGGTGGCTACACCTTC.

This clonotype showed up just a few times. The rearrangement joins TRBV12-3 or TRBV12-4 to TRBJ1-1; no clear D. The CDR3 loop spans 11 amino acids. V gave up 5 bases and J gave up 7 bases, with 8 bases separating them. The CDR3 is CASSVQYEAFF. Here the CDR3 DNA reads TGTGCCAGCAGTGTACAGTATGAAGCTTTCTTT.

This clonotype occurred a few times. The V and J genes are TRBV7-9 and TRBJ2-7; the match to TRBD1 covers 10 bases. The V and J ends lost 5 bases and 1 base, in that order; junction bases with no gene match: 5. The CDR3 length is 15 residues. From germline, CDR1 is SEHNR and CDR2 FQNEAQ (reference sequence). CDR3 in amino acids: CASSLWDRGSYEQYV. The CDR3 DNA reads as TGTGCCAGCAGCCTCTGGGACAGGGGATCCTACGAGCAGTACGTC.

The table lists this clonotype with many counts. This chain uses TRBV11-2 with TRBJ2-2; a weak D match, TRBD2 (6 bases). The V end lost 5 bases, the J end lost 2 bases, and 12 bases lay between the germline ends. The CDR3 is 15 residues long. The germline CDR1 and CDR2 sequences are SGHAT and FQNNGV. The CDR3 region has the DNA TGTGCCAGCAGCCCCCGGGAGATTAACACCGGGGAGCTGTTTTTT. Encoded protein: CASSPREINTGELFF.

The V gene is TRBV7-3, the J gene TRBJ2-1; TRBD2 might be the D (6 bases). Germline lookup yields CDR1 SGHTA and CDR2 FQGTGA. The length of the CDR3 is 15 residues. V lost 3 bases, J lost 2 bases, and 11 bases lay in between. For the CDR3, the DNA is TGTGCCAGCAGCTTTGTTTCTAGCGCCTACAATGAGCAGTTCTTC. This sequence encodes CASSFVSSAYNEQFF.

This CDR3 is CASSTTGHQITQYF. The CDR3 DNA is TGTGCCAGTAGTACCACCGGTCACCAGATAACGCAGTATTTT. The V call is TRBV19, the J call TRBJ2-3; D remains ambiguous. Germline V gene sequence: CDR1 LNHDA, CDR2 SQIVND (reference sequence). The CDR3 is made up of 14 amino acids. Trimming cost V 4 bases and J 9 bases, with 17 bases left between them. The whole variable domain, filled in from reference TRBV19 and TRBJ2-3, reads DGGITQSPKYLFRKEGQNVTLSCEQNLNHDAMYWYRQDPGQGLRLIYYSQIVNDFQKGDIAEGYSVSREKKESFPLTVTSAQKNPTAFYLCASSTTGHQITQYFGPGTRLTVL.

This clonotype has a count of ten or more. This rearrangement joins TRBV7-8 to TRBJ2-1, with 7 nucleotides matching TRBD2. Germline-derived CDR1 and CDR2 are SGHVS and FQNEAQ. V gave up 1 base and J gave up 6 bases; unmatched junction bases: 3. This CDR3 spans 14 amino acids. The CDR3 region is CASSLVERGNEQFF. The CDR3 bases are TGTGCCAGCAGCTTAGTTGAGCGGGGCAATGAGCAGTTCTTC. Combining the CDR3 with reference TRBV7-8 and TRBJ2-1 gives the whole variable domain GAGVSQSPRYKVAKRGQDVALRCDPISGHVSLFWYQQALGQGPEFLTYFQNEAQLDKSGLPSDRFFAERPEGSVSTLKIQRTQQEDSAVYLCASSLVERGNEQFFGPGTRLTVL.

In its sample, this clonotype was seen many times. This rearrangement joins TRBV5-1 to TRBJ2-5; the match to TRBD1 covers 9 bases. V was clipped by 2 bases and J by 5 bases; unmatched bases: 4. Germline-derived CDR1 and CDR2 are SGHRS and YFSETQ. The CDR3 has 14 residues. CDR3 amino acids: CASSFRGQGETQYF. The CDR3 bases are TGCGCCAGCAGCTTTAGGGGACAGGGTGAGACCCAGTACTTC. Filled out from reference TRBV5-1 and TRBJ2-5, the complete variable domain reads KAGVTQTPRYLIKTRGQQVTLSCSPISGHRSVSWYQQTPGQGLQFLFEYFSETQRNKGNFPGRFSGRQFSNSRSEMNVSTLELGDSALYLCASSFRGQGETQYFGPGTRLLVL.

This clonotype has a handful of counts. The chain employs TRBV4-1 and TRBJ2-1, with D maybe TRBD2 (6 bases). Germline CDR1 is MGHRA and CDR2 is YSYEKL. The CDR3 loop spans 14 amino acids. V dropped 1 base and J dropped 5 bases, with 9 bases sitting between them. CDR3 coding DNA: TGCGCCAGCAGCCAAGGCGGGAATGACAATGAGCAGTTCTTC. As protein: CASSQGGNDNEQFF.

The chain uses TRBV11-1 and TRBJ2-2; 9 bases line up with TRBD1. Trimming cost V 5 bases and J 4 bases; bases outside gene matches: 8. Germline V CDR1 and CDR2: SGHAT, FQDESV (reference sequence). The CDR3 consists of 16 residues. This chain's CDR3 is CASSDPDRGRTGELFF. The CDR3 nucleotides read TGTGCCAGCAGCGACCCGGACAGGGGACGCACCGGGGAGCTGTTTTTT.